This note documents a single T cell receptor (beta chain) sequence. What it recognizes is unknown. The data were taken from a study of T cell responses to AZD1222 COVID-19 vaccine. The CDR3 runs to 11 residues. The V end lost 8 bases, the J end lost 11 bases, and 15 bases lay between the germline ends. Germline V lookup: CDR1 LNHDA, CDR2 SQIVND (reference sequence). Method: immunoSEQ multiplex PCR; TCRdb's copy keeps in-frame clones and lacks some. The sample yields about 140,000 clones, around 93% seen once. Points from the study as a whole: Most donors were white British, females outnumbered males, and clonal diversity was possibly underestimated.

The chain has TRBV19 and TRBJ1-1, with D uncertain. The sequencing here drew on peripheral blood, taken 28 days after the second AZD1222 dose. This TCR was sampled from an adult who received the AZD1222 COVID-19 vaccine. The CDR3 here is CASGPWALAFF. The CDR3 nucleotides are TGTGCCAGTGGCCCTTGGGCGCTGGCTTTCTTT.